This T cell receptor (beta chain) is from a study of T-cell memory formation after mild COVID-19. Findings and caveats of the study: Pre-infection memory contained some responding clones, which suggested that cross-reactive memory had joined.

With 5 bases removed from V and 4 bases from J, the gap between germline ends came to 8 bases. The length of the CDR3 is 13 residues. Germline values: CDR1 SGHTA, CDR2 FQGTGA. This clonotype was seen many times. What it binds is unknown. TCRdb re-called the 5' RACE reads with MiXCR, one entry per CDR3 protein. The table includes about 400,000 distinct CDR3 sequences, 20% to 30% detected once. J is TRBJ2-2 and V is TRBV7-3; D is perhaps TRBD2 (6 bases). The sample taken for sequencing was PBMCs or a T cell subset sorted from them (not recorded which). The receptor comes from an adult woman who had mild COVID-19 (a few samples of this study predate the infection). Cell type and time point are not known. As DNA, the CDR3 is TGTGCCAGCAGCCCCGGGGGCACCGGGGAGCTGTTTTTT. Translated: CASSPGGTGELFF.